This T cell receptor beta chain was sequenced in a study of regulatory T cells in long-lasting Graves disease. This clonotype appeared many times. The sample's time point: newly diagnosed GD, antithyroid drugs for less than 3 months. The TCR library was made from RNA that had been extracted from PBMCs in TRIzol. Investigators prepared the TCR beta libraries by applying iRepertoire HTBI primers and Arm-PCR of CDR3 regions. TCRdb reanalysed the multiplex PCR reads using MiXCR and keeps one entry per CDR3 protein. This sample has about 500,000 distinct CDR3 sequences, with 16% found just once. The sample was also reused in another study, on T cells in Graves' hyperthyroidism and ophthalmopathy. That report notes: Diagnostic assessment was based on clinical symptoms, serum thyroxine and TRAb, thyroid ultrasound and orbital computed tomography. Researchers ran a first-round RT-PCR on the TCR CDR3 using the HTBI primer set. A model of 13 V-J pairs discriminated ophthalmopathy from stable hyperthyroidism.

The TCR comes from a man aged 40-49 years with Graves disease. Here the sequenced sample was peripheral blood mononuclear cells (PBMCs), taken at new diagnosis, from a patient treated with antithyroid drugs.

CDR3 sequence (DNA): TGTGCCTGGAGGGAGTATGGACAGGGGAACTATGGCTACACCTTC. Translation gives CAWREYGQGNYGYTF. The rearrangement joins TRBV30 to TRBJ1-2; 9 nucleotides align to TRBD1. This CDR3 region has 15 residues. CDR1 is GTSNPN and CDR2 is SVGIG in the germline V gene (reference sequence). J gave up 2 bases and V 3 bases, and 7 bases lay outside the gene matches.